This record concerns one T cell receptor beta chain sequence. The entry originates in a study of brain T cells in children with intractable seizures. This CDR3 comprises 16 residues. Germline trimming cut 5 bases from V and 2 bases from J; bases unmatched to any gene: 8. Assay used: immunoSEQ multiplex PCR; TCRdb lists only in-frame clones, some missing. The table includes approximately 41,000 clones, approximately 90% detected once. The sequence came from a girl aged 2 to 9 with tuberous sclerosis and intractable seizures. This specimen was peripheral blood, taken at surgery. J is TRBJ1-5 and V is TRBV5-3, with 9 bases aligning to TRBD1. Being an ORF, TRBV5-3 has a function that is uncertain. The CDR3 region is CARRQDRGNGNQPQHF. CDR3 bases: TGTGCCAGAAGACAGGACAGGGGAAACGGCAATCAGCCCCAGCATTTT.